The rows below give T cell receptor beta chains drawn from one sample of a study of blood T cells in healthy people across ages. TCRdb fed the 5' RACE reads into MiXCR, producing one record per CDR3 protein. This sample has under 750,000 distinct CDR3 sequences, with under 55% found just once. The sequenced sample was blood. Receptors originate from an elderly man in good health. Both conserved end residues are part of each CDR3. D genes are given only for firm matches. Not all rows give a size; the values are once, few, many and, for expanded clones, a class.

abundance	d_gene	v_gene	j_gene	CDR3nt	CDR3aa
-	-	TRBV29-1	TRBJ1-4	TGCAGCGTGACGTTCGGCCAGGGCGAAAAACTGTTTTTT	CSVTFGQGEKLFF
few	-	TRBV7-9	TRBJ2-1	TGTGCCAGCAGCTTAGCGGGAATTGATGAGCAGTTCTTC	CASSLAGIDEQFF
-	-	TRBV6-5	TRBJ2-5	TGTGCCAGCAGTGCCCCAACGGGAGAAGGAACCCAGTACTTC	CASSAPTGEGTQYF
-	-	TRBV7-2	TRBJ2-5	TGTGCCAGCAGCTTAGTAGAGCAACGGCAGTACTTC	CASSLVEQRQYF
once	-	TRBV7-8	TRBJ1-1	TGTGCCAGCAGCATCGAAAACACTGAAGCTTTCTTT	CASSIENTEAFF
-	-	TRBV20-1	TRBJ1-2	TGCAGTGCTAATTTCGGGGGGGGACTCTATGGCTACACCTTC	CSANFGGGLYGYTF
-	TRBD1	TRBV4-2	TRBJ2-1	TGTGCCAGCAGCCGCACCTGGGACAGACGCTCCTACAATGAGCAGTTCTTC	CASSRTWDRRSYNEQFF
-	-	TRBV27	TRBJ2-7	TGTGCCAGCAGTTGGTCCAGGGACTACGAGCAGTACTTC	CASSWSRDYEQYF
-	-	TRBV7-9	TRBJ1-6	TGTGCCAGCGCAAACCTCAGGGTATCGGCCTATAATTCACCCCTCCACTTT	CASANLRVSAYNSPLHF
-	-	TRBV20-1	TRBJ1-2	TGCAGTGCTAGTATACCCGGACGGAACTATGGCTACACCTTC	CSASIPGRNYGYTF
-	TRBD1	TRBV7-2	TRBJ2-1	TGTGCCAGCAGCTTAGCGGGACAGGGGTCCGATGAGCAGTTCTTC	CASSLAGQGSDEQFF
-	TRBD2	TRBV9	TRBJ2-1	TGTGCCAGCAGCGTAGGCCTAGCGGGGGAGCGGGGTGGCTCCTACAATGAGCAGTTCTTC	CASSVGLAGERGGSYNEQFF
few	-	TRBV20-1	TRBJ2-7	TGCAGCGCCCCAGAGGGCTACGAGCAGTACTTC	CSAPEGYEQYF
-	-	TRBV29-1	TRBJ2-2	TGCAGCACCGAACGCGGGACCGGGGAGCTGTTTTTT	CSTERGTGELFF
-	-	TRBV20-1	TRBJ1-1	TGCAGTGCTAACTCCGGTTCTCCCGAAGCTTTCTTT	CSANSGSPEAFF
-	-	TRBV7-2	TRBJ1-2	TGTGCCAGCAGCCCCGGGTCGGGCCCAGCTAACTATGGCTACACCTTC	CASSPGSGPANYGYTF
-	-	TRBV6-2/TRBV6-3	TRBJ2-5	TGTGCCAGCAATCAGTCTCGTTGGGGGACCCAGTACTTC	CASNQSRWGTQYF